This T cell receptor (beta chain) was recorded in a study of T cell responses to AZD1222 COVID-19 vaccine. Findings and limits, study-wide: Clonal diversity was possibly underestimated; the donors were predominantly white British and more often female. Baseline testing showed seropositivity in only a handful of AZD1222 recipients.

To note about this clone: Its specificity is not known.

Sequencing was performed with immunoSEQ multiplex PCR; in TCRdb, only in-frame clones are kept and a portion is missing. The sample lists approximately 82,000 clones, 90% occurring once. V was pared by 1 base and J by 12 bases, with 9 bases of the junction left unmatched. The CDR3 spans 14 residues. Germline CDR1 reads LGHNA; CDR2 reads YSLEER. The TCR originated in an adult in good health. This chain links TRBV4-3 with TRBJ2-1, with TRBD2 identical over 7 bases. Sequences were derived from peripheral blood, sampled on day 0 of AZD1222 vaccination. In DNA, the CDR3 is TGCGCCAGCAGCCAAGTCGTGTTCCGCGGGGGGCAGTTCTTC. Translating gives CASSQVVFRGGQFF.